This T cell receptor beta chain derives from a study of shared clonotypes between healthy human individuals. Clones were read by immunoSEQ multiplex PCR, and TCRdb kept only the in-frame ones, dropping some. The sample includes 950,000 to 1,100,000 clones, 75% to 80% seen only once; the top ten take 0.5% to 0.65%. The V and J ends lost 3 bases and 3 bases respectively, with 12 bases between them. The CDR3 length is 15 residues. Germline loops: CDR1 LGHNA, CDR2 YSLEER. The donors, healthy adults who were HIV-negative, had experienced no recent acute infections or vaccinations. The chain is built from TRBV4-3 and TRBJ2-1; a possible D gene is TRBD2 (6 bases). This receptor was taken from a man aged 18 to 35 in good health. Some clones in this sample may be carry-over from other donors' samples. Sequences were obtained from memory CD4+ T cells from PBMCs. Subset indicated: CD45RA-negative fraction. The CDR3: CASSHPGTVYNEQFF. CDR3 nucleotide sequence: TGCGCCAGCAGCCACCCCGGGACTGTCTACAATGAGCAGTTCTTC.